A selection of T cell receptor beta chains follows, all from one sample in a study of T cells in narcolepsy. The assay was immunoSEQ multiplex PCR, and TCRdb's table has in-frame clones only and misses some. The table includes approximately 9,400 clones, approximately 70% detected once. The sample taken for sequencing was CD45RA- memory CD8+ T cells from PBMCs. All receptors derive from a human donor with narcolepsy. Each CDR3 is given with its conserved first and last residue. The D gene is left open where the match is weak. Clone size is not always given. Where it is, it says once, few, many or a class for expanded clones.

clone_size: -; d_call: -; j_call: TRBJ2-2; v_call: TRBV6-4; cdr3_aa: CASSDLRTGELFF; cdr3_nt: TGTGCCAGCAGTGACTTGAGGACCGGGGAGCTGTTTTTT
clone_size: -; d_call: TRBD1; j_call: TRBJ1-2; v_call: TRBV5-4; cdr3_aa: CASSASGQGTFGYTF; cdr3_nt: TGTGCCAGCAGCGCCTCGGGACAGGGTACCTTTGGCTACACCTTC
clone_size: few; d_call: TRBD1; j_call: TRBJ2-1; v_call: TRBV7-9; cdr3_aa: CASSLGQGDNNEQFF; cdr3_nt: TGTGCCAGCAGCCTTGGACAGGGCGACAACAATGAGCAGTTCTTC
clone_size: -; d_call: TRBD1; j_call: TRBJ1-4; v_call: TRBV6-1; cdr3_aa: CASSDWDRELDEKLFF; cdr3_nt: TGTGCCAGCAGTGATTGGGACAGGGAACTTGATGAAAAACTGTTTTTT
clone_size: -; d_call: -; j_call: TRBJ1-4; v_call: TRBV4-2; cdr3_aa: CASSQDSGGGDEKLFF; cdr3_nt: TGTGCCAGCAGCCAAGACTCGGGAGGGGGGGATGAAAAACTGTTTTTT
clone_size: few; d_call: -; j_call: TRBJ2-7; v_call: TRBV6-5; cdr3_aa: CASAPGRAYEQYF; cdr3_nt: TGTGCCAGCGCCCCGGGCAGGGCGTACGAGCAGTACTTC
clone_size: -; d_call: TRBD2; j_call: TRBJ2-7; v_call: TRBV5-5; cdr3_aa: CASSSGLAGGRSYEQYF; cdr3_nt: TGTGCCAGCAGCTCCGGACTAGCGGGGGGCCGATCCTACGAGCAGTACTTC
clone_size: -; d_call: -; j_call: TRBJ2-7; v_call: TRBV23-1; cdr3_aa: CASTPPRFSYEQYF; cdr3_nt: TGCGCCAGCACCCCCCCGAGGTTCTCCTACGAGCAGTACTTC
clone_size: -; d_call: -; j_call: TRBJ1-2; v_call: TRBV5-6; cdr3_aa: CASSPFGVHNYGYTF; cdr3_nt: TGTGCCAGCAGCCCTTTCGGGGTCCACAACTATGGCTACACCTTC
clone_size: -; d_call: TRBD2; j_call: TRBJ2-7; v_call: TRBV11-1; cdr3_aa: CASSPGGWEQYF; cdr3_nt: TGTGCCAGCAGCCCGGGGGGTTGGGAGCAGTACTTC
clone_size: -; d_call: -; j_call: TRBJ1-1; v_call: TRBV5-8; cdr3_aa: CASTQGNEAFF; cdr3_nt: TGTGCCAGCACCCAGGGGAATGAAGCTTTCTTT
clone_size: -; d_call: -; j_call: TRBJ2-7; v_call: TRBV7-9; cdr3_aa: CASSLVLGGYEQYF; cdr3_nt: TGTGCCAGCAGCTTAGTTTTGGGTGGCTACGAGCAGTACTTC
clone_size: -; d_call: TRBD2; j_call: TRBJ2-2; v_call: TRBV19; cdr3_aa: CASSILLAGVHGELFF; cdr3_nt: TGTGCCAGTAGTATATTACTAGCGGGAGTACACGGGGAGCTGTTTTTT
clone_size: -; d_call: -; j_call: TRBJ1-1; v_call: TRBV6-6; cdr3_aa: CASSPFGGDLKAFF; cdr3_nt: TGTGCCAGCAGCCCCTTTGGCGGAGACCTTAAAGCTTTCTTT
clone_size: -; d_call: TRBD2; j_call: TRBJ2-3; v_call: TRBV28; cdr3_aa: CASSLLLAGGTDTQYF; cdr3_nt: TGTGCCAGCAGTTTATTACTAGCGGGAGGGACAGATACGCAGTATTTT
clone_size: -; d_call: -; j_call: TRBJ2-7; v_call: TRBV6-1; cdr3_aa: CASWIGDGAYEQYF; cdr3_nt: TGTGCCAGCTGGATAGGGGACGGCGCCTACGAGCAGTACTTC
clone_size: few; d_call: -; j_call: TRBJ2-7; v_call: TRBV30; cdr3_aa: CAGRDSYEQYF; cdr3_nt: TGTGCCGGCCGGGATTCCTACGAGCAGTACTTC
clone_size: -; d_call: TRBD2; j_call: TRBJ2-1; v_call: TRBV7-3; cdr3_aa: CASSEEASGYNEQFF; cdr3_nt: TGTGCCAGCAGCGAAGAGGCTAGCGGATACAATGAGCAGTTCTTC
clone_size: -; d_call: -; j_call: TRBJ2-3; v_call: TRBV15; cdr3_aa: CATSREQGGTDTQYF; cdr3_nt: TGTGCCACCAGCAGAGAGCAGGGAGGTACAGATACGCAGTATTTT
clone_size: -; d_call: -; j_call: TRBJ1-6; v_call: TRBV6-5; cdr3_aa: CASSNGDSPLHF; cdr3_nt: TGTGCCAGCAGTAACGGGGATTCACCCCTCCACTTT
clone_size: -; d_call: -; j_call: TRBJ1-2; v_call: TRBV2; cdr3_aa: CASKPGHDYGYTF; cdr3_nt: TGTGCCAGCAAACCGGGACATGACTATGGCTACACCTTC
clone_size: once; d_call: TRBD2; j_call: TRBJ2-3; v_call: TRBV11-2; cdr3_aa: CASSLLAGSTDTQYF; cdr3_nt: TGTGCCAGCAGCCTTCTAGCGGGGAGCACAGATACGCAGTATTTT
clone_size: -; d_call: -; j_call: TRBJ1-4; v_call: TRBV4-3; cdr3_aa: CASRLQDSPNEKLFF; cdr3_nt: TGCGCCAGCAGACTTCAGGACAGCCCGAATGAAAAACTGTTTTTT
clone_size: -; d_call: -; j_call: TRBJ2-5; v_call: TRBV5-1; cdr3_aa: CASSYRGTDETQYF; cdr3_nt: TGCGCCAGCAGCTACCGGGGCACCGACGAGACCCAGTACTTC
clone_size: -; d_call: -; j_call: TRBJ1-6; v_call: TRBV11-3; cdr3_aa: CASSGRETPNSPLHF; cdr3_nt: TGTGCCAGCAGCGGCCGGGAAACCCCTAATTCACCCCTCCACTTT
clone_size: -; d_call: -; j_call: TRBJ2-7; v_call: TRBV28; cdr3_aa: CASSKMTTWGDYEQYF; cdr3_nt: TGTGCCAGCAGTAAAATGACTACCTGGGGGGACTACGAGCAGTACTTC
clone_size: -; d_call: -; j_call: TRBJ2-5; v_call: TRBV7-2; cdr3_aa: CASSLVGSNLETQYF; cdr3_nt: TGTGCCAGCAGCTTAGTCGGGAGCAATTTGGAGACCCAGTACTTC